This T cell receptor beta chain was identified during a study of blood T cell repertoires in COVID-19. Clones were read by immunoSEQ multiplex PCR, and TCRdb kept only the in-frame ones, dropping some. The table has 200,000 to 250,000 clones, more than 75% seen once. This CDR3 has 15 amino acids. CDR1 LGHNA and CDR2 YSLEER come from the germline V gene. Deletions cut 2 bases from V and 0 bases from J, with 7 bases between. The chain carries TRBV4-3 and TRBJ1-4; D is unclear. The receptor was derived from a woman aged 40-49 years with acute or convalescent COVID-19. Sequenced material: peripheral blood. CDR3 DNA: TGCGCCAGCAGCCAACTTCTTGCAACTAATGAAAAACTGTTTTTT. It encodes CASSQLLATNEKLFF.